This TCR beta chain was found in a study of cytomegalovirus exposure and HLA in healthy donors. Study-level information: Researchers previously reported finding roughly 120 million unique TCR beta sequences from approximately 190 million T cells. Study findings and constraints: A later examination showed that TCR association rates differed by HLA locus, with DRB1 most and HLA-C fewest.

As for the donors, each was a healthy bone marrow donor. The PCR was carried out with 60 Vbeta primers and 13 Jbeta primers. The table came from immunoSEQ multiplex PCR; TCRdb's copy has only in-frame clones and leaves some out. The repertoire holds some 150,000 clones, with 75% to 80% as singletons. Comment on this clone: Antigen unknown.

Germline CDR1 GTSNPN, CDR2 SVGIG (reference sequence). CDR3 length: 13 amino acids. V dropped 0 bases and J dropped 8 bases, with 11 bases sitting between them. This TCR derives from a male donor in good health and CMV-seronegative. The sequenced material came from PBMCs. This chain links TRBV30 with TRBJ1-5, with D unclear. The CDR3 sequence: CAWSVYQLEPQHF. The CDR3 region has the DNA TGTGCCTGGAGTGTATACCAACTGGAGCCCCAGCATTTT.